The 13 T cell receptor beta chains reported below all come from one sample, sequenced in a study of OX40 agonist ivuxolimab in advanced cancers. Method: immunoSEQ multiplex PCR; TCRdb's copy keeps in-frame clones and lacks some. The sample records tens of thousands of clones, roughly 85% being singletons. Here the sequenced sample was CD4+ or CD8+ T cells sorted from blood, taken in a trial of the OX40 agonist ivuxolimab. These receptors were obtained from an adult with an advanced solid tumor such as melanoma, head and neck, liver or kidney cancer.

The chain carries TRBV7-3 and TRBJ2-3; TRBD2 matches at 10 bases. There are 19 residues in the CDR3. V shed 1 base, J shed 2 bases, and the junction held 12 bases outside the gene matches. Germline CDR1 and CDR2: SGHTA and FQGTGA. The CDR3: CASSLKAGGLLRTTDTQYF. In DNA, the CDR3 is TGTGCCAGCAGCTTAAAAGCGGGGGGGTTGCTTAGGACCACAGATACGCAGTATTTT.

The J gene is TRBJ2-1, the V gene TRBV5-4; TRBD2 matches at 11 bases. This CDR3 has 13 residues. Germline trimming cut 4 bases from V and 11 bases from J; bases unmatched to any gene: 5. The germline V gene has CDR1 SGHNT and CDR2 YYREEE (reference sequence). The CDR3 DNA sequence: TGTGCCAGCAGCCCGCGACTAGCGGGGAAGCAGTTCTTC. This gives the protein CASSPRLAGKQFF.

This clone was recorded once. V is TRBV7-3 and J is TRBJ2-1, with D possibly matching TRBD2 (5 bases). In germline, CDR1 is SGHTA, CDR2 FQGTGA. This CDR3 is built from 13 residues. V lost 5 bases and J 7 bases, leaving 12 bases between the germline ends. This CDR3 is CASSPQRPNEQFF. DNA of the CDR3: TGTGCCAGCAGCCCTCAGCGGCCGAATGAGCAGTTCTTC.

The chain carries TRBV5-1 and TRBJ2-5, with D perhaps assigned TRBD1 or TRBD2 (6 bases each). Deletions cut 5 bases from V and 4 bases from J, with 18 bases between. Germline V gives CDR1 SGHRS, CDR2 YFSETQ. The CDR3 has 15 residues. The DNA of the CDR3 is TGCGCCAGCAGGCCTGGGGGGCCTTCGTCAGAGACCCAGTACTTC. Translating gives CASRPGGPSSETQYF. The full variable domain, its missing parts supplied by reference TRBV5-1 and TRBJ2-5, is KAGVTQTPRYLIKTRGQQVTLSCSPISGHRSVSWYQQTPGQGLQFLFEYFSETQRNKGNFPGRFSGRQFSNSRSEMNVSTLELGDSALYLCASRPGGPSSETQYFGPGTRLLVL.

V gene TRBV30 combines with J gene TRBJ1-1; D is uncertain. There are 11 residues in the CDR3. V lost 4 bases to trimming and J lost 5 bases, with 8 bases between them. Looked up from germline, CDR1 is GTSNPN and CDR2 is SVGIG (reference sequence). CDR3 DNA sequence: TGTGCCTGGACCGGGGATACTGAAGCTTTCTTT. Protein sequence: CAWTGDTEAFF.

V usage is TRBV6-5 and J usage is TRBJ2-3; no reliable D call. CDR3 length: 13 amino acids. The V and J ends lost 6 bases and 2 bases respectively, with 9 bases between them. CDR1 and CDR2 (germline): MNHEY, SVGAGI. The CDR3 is CASRFDATDTQYF. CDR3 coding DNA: TGTGCCAGCAGATTCGACGCCACAGATACGCAGTATTTT.

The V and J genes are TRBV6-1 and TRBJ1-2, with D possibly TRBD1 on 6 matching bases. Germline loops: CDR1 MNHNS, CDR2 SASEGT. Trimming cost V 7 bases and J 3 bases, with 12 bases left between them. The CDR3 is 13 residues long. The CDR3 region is CASTRSGDYGYTF. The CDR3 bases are TGTGCCAGCACCAGGTCAGGGGACTATGGCTACACCTTC.

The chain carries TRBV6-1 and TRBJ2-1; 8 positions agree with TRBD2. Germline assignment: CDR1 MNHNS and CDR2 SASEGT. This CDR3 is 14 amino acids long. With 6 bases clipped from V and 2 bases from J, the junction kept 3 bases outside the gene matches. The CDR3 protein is CASRPGLAYNEQFF. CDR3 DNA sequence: TGTGCCAGCAGACCGGGACTAGCCTACAATGAGCAGTTCTTC.

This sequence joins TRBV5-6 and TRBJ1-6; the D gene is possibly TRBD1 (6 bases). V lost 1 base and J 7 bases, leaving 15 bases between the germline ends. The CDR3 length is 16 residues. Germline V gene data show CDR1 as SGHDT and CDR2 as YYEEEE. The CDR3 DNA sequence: TGTGCCAGCAGCTTGTGGGGGGCGCCGGGAAATTCACCCCTCCACTTT. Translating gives CASSLWGAPGNSPLHF.

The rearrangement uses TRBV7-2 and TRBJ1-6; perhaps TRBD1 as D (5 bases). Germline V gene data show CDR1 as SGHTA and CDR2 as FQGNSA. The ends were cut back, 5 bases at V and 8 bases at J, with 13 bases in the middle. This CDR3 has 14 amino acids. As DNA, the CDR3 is TGTGCCAGCAGCCCCGGGAGGGGCCATTCACCCCTCCACTTT. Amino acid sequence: CASSPGRGHSPLHF.

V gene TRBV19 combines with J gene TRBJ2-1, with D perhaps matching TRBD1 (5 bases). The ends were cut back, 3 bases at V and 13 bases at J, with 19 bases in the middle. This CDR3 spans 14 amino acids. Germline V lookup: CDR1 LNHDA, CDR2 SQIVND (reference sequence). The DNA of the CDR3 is TGTGCCAGTAGTATTAGGCAGGGCGCAATTGAACAGTTCTTC. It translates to CASSIRQGAIEQFF.

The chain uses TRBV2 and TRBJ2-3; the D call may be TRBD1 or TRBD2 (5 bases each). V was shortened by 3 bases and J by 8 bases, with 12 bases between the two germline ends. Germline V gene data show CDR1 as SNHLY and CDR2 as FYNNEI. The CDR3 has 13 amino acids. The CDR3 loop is CASSDRVGGTQYF. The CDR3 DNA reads TGTGCCAGCAGTGATCGTGTTGGGGGTACGCAGTATTTT. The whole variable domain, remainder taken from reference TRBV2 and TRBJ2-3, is EPEVTQTPSHQVTQMGQEVILRCVPISNHLYFYWYRQILGQKVEFLVSFYNNEISEKSEIFDDQFSVERPDGSNFTLKIRSTKLEDSAMYFCASSDRVGGTQYFGPGTRLTVL.

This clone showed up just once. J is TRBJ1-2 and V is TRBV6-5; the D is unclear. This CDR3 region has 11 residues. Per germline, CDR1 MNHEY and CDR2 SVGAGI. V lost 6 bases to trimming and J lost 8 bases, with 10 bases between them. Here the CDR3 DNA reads TGTGCCAGCAGAAGAGATTTGGGCTACACCTTC. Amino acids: CASRRDLGYTF.